A single sample gave rise to the 24 T cell receptor beta chains below, sequenced in a study of T cells in Graves' hyperthyroidism and ophthalmopathy (dated by TCRdb to between 2017 and 2020). The library came from multiplex PCR. The reads were generated on an Illumina HiSeq 2000. The TCR beta CDR3 regions were amplified from RNA transcripts. The TCR CDR3 was subjected to a first round of RT-PCR using the HTBI primer set and the Qiagen OneStep RT-PCR kit. TCRdb took the public reads, trimmed them with fastp at Q25, ran MiXCR for clone calling and kept in-frame beta chains. A single entry per CDR3 protein holds the most common genes and DNA from its merged rows. Here the sample has about 460,000 distinct CDR3 sequences; roughly 22% occur a single time. 45% to 50% of the sample goes to the ten largest clones. The sequenced sample consisted of blood. These receptors were collected from a woman aged 70 to 79 with Graves' ophthalmopathy.

This clonotype was found a few times. The V and J genes are TRBV18 and TRBJ2-7; D gene unclear. Germline lookup yields CDR1 KGHSH and CDR2 LQKENI. The CDR3 is 12 residues long. V was clipped by 2 bases and J by 5 bases, with 7 bases between them. The CDR3 sequence: CASSPRTHEQYF. The DNA for the CDR3 is TGTGCCAGCTCACCAAGAACTCACGAGCAGTACTTC. Drawing the rest from reference TRBV18 and TRBJ2-7, the complete variable domain is NAGVMQNPRHLVRRRGQEARLRCSPMKGHSHVYWYRQLPEEGLKFMVYLQKENIIDESGMPKERFSAEFPKEGPSILRIQQVVRGDSAAYFCASSPRTHEQYFGPGTRLTVT.

Notes on this clonotype: One base away lies a much larger clone, so this may be a sequencing read error. The chain recombines TRBV3-1 with TRBJ2-1; D is possibly TRBD1 or TRBD2 (6 bases each). The germline CDR1 and CDR2 sequences are LGHDT and YNNKEL (reference sequence). The V end was cut by 0 bases, the J end by 5 bases, with 14 bases between. The CDR3 sequence is 16 residues long. CDR3 nucleotide sequence: TGTGCCAGCAGCCAAGATCCGGGGGCATCCCACAATGAGCAGTTCTTC. Protein sequence: CASSQDPGASHNEQFF.

The rearrangement joins TRBV12-3 or TRBV12-4 to TRBJ2-1; no clear D gene. The CDR3 is 11 amino acids. V was cut by 8 bases and J by 9 bases, with 11 bases left in between. The CDR3 coding sequence is TGTGCCAGCTGCAGAGGCGGTGAGCAGTTCTTC. Protein: CASCRGGEQFF.

This chain uses TRBV20-1 with TRBJ2-7; 7 nucleotides line up with TRBD2. Looked up from germline, CDR1 is DFQATT and CDR2 is SNEGSKA (reference sequence). The CDR3 contains 15 residues. V lost 0 bases, J lost 3 bases, and 8 bases stayed unmatched. The CDR3, as DNA: TGCAGTGCTAGAGATTCGGCTAGCGGACTCTACGAGCAGTACTTC. This encodes CSARDSASGLYEQYF.

This sequence joins TRBV6-5 and TRBJ2-1; D gene ambiguous. CDR1 and CDR2 from the germline V gene are MNHEY and SVGAGI. There are 13 residues in the CDR3. Trimming took off 0 bases at V and 7 bases at J, with 7 bases between the two ends. Here the CDR3 reads CASSYSRSNEQFF. DNA for the CDR3: TGTGCCAGCAGTTACTCGAGAAGTAATGAGCAGTTCTTC.

This chain links TRBV6-1 with TRBJ2-7, with 9 bases matching TRBD1. The CDR3 has 15 amino acids. CDR1 is MNHNS, CDR2 SASEGT, per germline. Trimming cost V 7 bases and J 5 bases; bases outside gene matches: 12. CDR3 DNA sequence: TGTGCCAGCAACCAACCGGGACAGGGTGTGGACGAGCAGTACTTC. Encoded protein: CASNQPGQGVDEQYF.

This clonotype has a handful of counts. V gene TRBV6-1 combines with J gene TRBJ2-1; weak D call: TRBD2 (6 bases). The CDR3 is made up of 15 amino acids. V was pared by 6 bases and J by 4 bases, with 16 bases between. Germline V gene sequence: CDR1 MNHNS, CDR2 SASEGT. CDR3: CASRHRRDGYNEQFF. The CDR3 DNA sequence: TGTGCCAGCAGACACCGGAGGGACGGGTACAATGAGCAGTTCTTC.

This clonotype was seen a few times. The rearrangement joins TRBV5-5 to TRBJ1-2, with D possibly matching TRBD1 (5 bases). The CDR3 is 14 residues long. Germline CDR1 and CDR2: SGHKS and YYEKEE (reference sequence). V dropped 3 bases and J dropped 8 bases, with 17 bases sitting between them. The CDR3 spells CASSSDRGFMGYTF. The CDR3 coding sequence is TGTGCCAGCAGCTCTGACAGAGGATTTATGGGCTACACCTTC.

This clonotype was observed a handful of times. The V gene is TRBV6-1, the J gene TRBJ1-1, with D unresolved. V shed 4 bases and J shed 0 bases, with 6 bases lying between them. This CDR3 contains 13 residues. The germline CDR1 and CDR2 sequences are MNHNS and SASEGT. The CDR3 protein is CASSVHMNTEAFF. For the CDR3, the DNA is TGTGCCAGCAGTGTACATATGAACACTGAAGCTTTCTTT.

V gene TRBV5-1 combines with J gene TRBJ2-2; 9 bases align to TRBD2. V gave up 1 base and J gave up 2 bases; unmatched junction bases: 3. The CDR3 runs 16 residues. The germline V gene has CDR1 SGHRS and CDR2 YFSETQ. The CDR3 is CASSLFLAGNTGELFF. The DNA of the CDR3 is TGCGCCAGCAGCTTGTTTCTAGCGGGAAACACCGGGGAGCTGTTTTTT.

This clonotype was found many times. The chain combines TRBV28 with TRBJ1-4, with D tentatively TRBD1 (6 bases). Per germline, CDR1 MDHEN and CDR2 SYDVKM. Trimming stripped 2 bases from V and 8 bases from J, with 15 bases between. This CDR3 is 15 amino acids long. In nucleotides, the CDR3 is TGTGCCAGCAGTTTACCAACAGGGATGCACGAAAAACTGTTTTTT. It translates to CASSLPTGMHEKLFF.

This clonotype was counted only a few times. The chain joins TRBV7-9 to TRBJ1-4; 7 bases map to TRBD1. There are 15 residues in the CDR3. The germline V gene encodes CDR1 SEHNR and CDR2 FQNEAQ (reference sequence). Unmatched junction bases numbered 9, after V lost 5 bases and J lost 6 bases. CDR3 sequence (DNA): TGTGCCAGCAGCCGGGGAGGGGGCCAGTATGAAAAACTGTTTTTT. Translation: CASSRGGGQYEKLFF.

The V and J genes are TRBV18 and TRBJ2-7; possible D gene TRBD1, 6 bases. The CDR3 length is 13 residues. In germline, CDR1 is KGHSH, CDR2 LQKENI. Trimming took 6 bases from V and 0 from J, leaving 9 bases between them. The chain's CDR3 is CASSIQGSYEQYF. The CDR3 DNA follows: TGTGCCAGCTCCATACAGGGCTCCTACGAGCAGTACTTC.

The chain links TRBV10-3 to TRBJ1-2; TRBD1 agrees at 7 bases. CDR1 is ENHRY and CDR2 is SYGVKD in the germline V gene. The CDR3 is 13 residues long. V dropped 10 bases and J dropped 4; count of bases not matched to a gene: 9. The CDR3 loop is CASTGVTGYGYTF. The DNA for the CDR3 is TGTGCCAGTACAGGGGTAACGGGCTATGGCTACACCTTC.

In its sample, this clonotype was seen a few times. The CDR3 sequence: CASSLESARPQHF. CDR3 nucleotide sequence: TGTGCCAGCAGCTTAGAAAGTGCCAGGCCCCAGCATTTT. The V gene is TRBV7-2, the J gene TRBJ1-5; D remains ambiguous. V gave up 1 base and J gave up 9 bases, with 10 bases separating them. Germline V gene data show CDR1 as SGHTA and CDR2 as FQGNSA. The CDR3 runs to 13 residues.

This clonotype was recorded at least ten times. V and J are TRBV6-1 and TRBJ2-7, with D hard to call. The CDR3 runs to 14 residues. Germline assignment: CDR1 MNHNS and CDR2 SASEGT. Trimming took off 4 bases at V and 3 bases at J, with 13 bases between the two ends. CDR3 DNA: TGTGCCAGCAGTGGCGGCGAGTCTGACTACGAGCAGTACTTC. Residues: CASSGGESDYEQYF.

V is TRBV7-3 and J is TRBJ2-1, with 7 bases that match TRBD2. The CDR3 covers 15 residues. V dropped 3 bases and J dropped 3; count of bases not matched to a gene: 5. The germline V gene encodes CDR1 SGHTA and CDR2 FQGTGA. The chain's CDR3 is CASSFRRGDYNEQFF. CDR3 in DNA: TGTGCCAGCAGCTTTCGCCGGGGGGACTACAATGAGCAGTTCTTC.

On this clonotype: Since a much larger clone is just one base distant, this may be a read error. Given the absence of the conserved phenylalanine or tryptophan at the CDR3 end, a read error is likely. This chain links TRBV2 with TRBJ2-7, with TRBD1 matching 7 bases. Trimming at V came to 6 bases and at J to 1 base, leaving 6 bases not matched to a gene. The CDR3 is made up of 14 amino acids. Germline lookup yields CDR1 SNHLY and CDR2 FYNNEI. CDR3 amino acids: CASSADRASYEQYY. The CDR3 DNA is TGTGCCAGCAGCGCAGACAGGGCTTCCTACGAGCAGTACTAC.

For this clonotype: This sequence may be a read error, since a much larger clone differs from it by one base. The chain couples TRBV11-2 to TRBJ1-1; D gene ambiguous. CDR1 and CDR2 (germline): SGHAT, FQNNGV. The CDR3 has 15 amino acids. The CDR3 DNA reads TGTGCCAACAGCTTTAATCCGGACCCGAACACTGAAGCTTTCTTT. The encoded protein is CANSFNPDPNTEAFF.

The rearrangement joins TRBV12-3 or TRBV12-4 to TRBJ1-4; D call uncertain. Trimming pared 6 bases from V and 0 bases from J, leaving 14 bases between. The CDR3 is 16 amino acids. The CDR3 DNA follows: TGTGCCAGCAGCCTTGGGGTCGGAACAACTAATGAAAAACTGTTTTTT. Amino acids: CASSLGVGTTNEKLFF.

This chain connects TRBV2 to TRBJ2-7; D is possibly TRBD1 (6 bases). This CDR3 region has 11 residues. Germline loops: CDR1 SNHLY, CDR2 FYNNEI. V gave up 7 bases and J gave up 7 bases, with 11 bases separating them. The CDR3 coding sequence is TGTGCCAGCACTCTCGACAGGGAGCAGTACTTC. Protein product: CASTLDREQYF.

The chain combines TRBV5-1 with TRBJ2-7; possible D gene TRBD2, 7 bases. Per the germline V gene, CDR1 is SGHRS and CDR2 is YFSETQ. The CDR3 covers 15 residues. V lost 4 bases to trimming and J lost 4 bases, with 18 bases between them. As DNA, the CDR3 is TGCGCCAGCAGCCCGACGGGGGGCCTAGGGTACGAGCAGTACTTC. The encoded protein is CASSPTGGLGYEQYF.

Remarks on this clonotype: One end of the junction is discordant with germline, which a read error may explain. J is TRBJ1-1 and V is TRBV30; weak D call: TRBD1 (5 bases). Looked up from germline, CDR1 is GTSNPN and CDR2 is SVGIG (reference sequence). The CDR3 runs to 14 residues. In DNA, the CDR3 is TGTGCCTGGAGTGTTGGGACGGAGAACACTGAAACTTTCTTT. It is translated as CAWSVGTENTETFF.

This clonotype has ten or more counts. The chain links TRBV7-8 to TRBJ1-4; TRBD1 might be the D (6 bases). Trimming shortened V by 5 bases and J by 3 bases, and 13 bases separated the two germline ends. Per the germline V gene, CDR1 is SGHVS and CDR2 is FQNEAQ. CDR3 length equals 15 residues. The CDR3 DNA reads as TGTGCCAGCAGCCCGCAGGGGATAGCTAATGAAAAACTGTTTTTT. Encoded protein: CASSPQGIANEKLFF.